This T cell receptor (beta chain) was captured by sequencing in a study of pediatric ulcerative colitis. Study summary: Disease was pancolitis in roughly 7 and left-sided in two, histology-confirmed.

Rectal tissue came from one to two pinch biopsies taken at colonoscopy. Study observations and caveats: Repertoires came from total lymphocyte DNA, so rare subsets like regulatory T cells may be missed. Blood-rectal clonal overlap within each person was significantly higher in ulcerative colitis patients than controls.

Using immunoSEQ multiplex PCR, the repertoire was profiled, and TCRdb retains in-frame clones only, with some absent. In the table there are around 20,000 clones, roughly 70% of which are singletons. Remarks on this clone: Its antigen is still unknown.

The receptor was isolated from a boy between 10 and 17 years old with moderate ulcerative colitis. Sequenced material: gut tissue.

The CDR3 DNA sequence: TGTGCCAGCAGGACCGGGACAGCGAACACTGAAGCTTTCTTT. Protein: CASRTGTANTEAFF. This chain connects TRBV6-1 to TRBJ1-1, with TRBD1 matching over 7 bases. The CDR3 has 14 residues. CDR1 and CDR2 (germline): MNHNS, SASEGT. The V and J ends lost 6 bases and 1 base, in that order; junction bases with no gene match: 5.